The 31 T cell receptor beta chains reported below all come from one sample, sequenced in a study of patients and donors after allogeneic stem cell transplantation. TCRdb called the RT-PCR reads again in MiXCR, with one record for every CDR3 protein. Of about 960,000 distinct CDR3 sequences in the sample, approximately 18% were seen once. Input material: blood, either unsorted or a sorted T cell fraction (not recorded which). The receptors derive from a human donor who was either an allogeneic HSCT recipient or a stem cell or donor lymphocyte infusion donor (not recorded which). It is not recorded whose cells these are; they may come from a transplant donor.

The rearrangement joins TRBV11-3 to TRBJ2-7; TRBD1 aligns across 10 bases. Germline V gene sequence: CDR1 SGHNT, CDR2 YENEEA. CDR3 size: 16 residues. The V segment lost 1 base and the J segment 3 bases; nucleotides outside the gene matches: 6. In DNA, the CDR3 is TGTGCCAGCAGCTTAGTTATCGGGACAGGGGTCTACGAGCAGTACTTC. This sequence encodes CASSLVIGTGVYEQYF.

This clonotype has just a few counts. J is TRBJ1-3 and V is TRBV11-2; D is unclear. The CDR3 spans 14 residues. CDR1 and CDR2 from the germline V gene are SGHAT and FQNNGV. V lost 7 bases and J lost 3, with 13 bases in between. The CDR3 nucleotides read TGTGCCAGCATCCCATACGGTTTTGGAAACACCATATATTTT. Encoded protein: CASIPYGFGNTIYF.

The chain's CDR3 is CASSSGSGDNEQFF. The CDR3 bases are TGTGCCAGCAGTAGCGGGAGTGGAGACAATGAGCAGTTCTTC. The chain is built from TRBV12-3 or TRBV12-4 and TRBJ2-1; 8 positions agree with TRBD2. J lost 5 bases, V lost 5 bases, and 5 bases had no gene match. CDR3 length equals 14 residues.

This clonotype was detected a few times. The genes are TRBV18 and TRBJ1-2; D possibly corresponds to TRBD1 (5 bases). This CDR3 comprises 14 residues. Germline values: CDR1 KGHSH, CDR2 LQKENI. The V end was cut by 3 bases, the J end by 8 bases, with 16 bases between. CDR3: CASSPENRPGGYTF. The CDR3, as DNA: TGTGCCAGCTCACCTGAGAACAGGCCGGGGGGCTACACCTTC.

This clonotype was counted a few times. The chain employs TRBV27 and TRBJ2-5; 8 bases match TRBD2. J gave up 3 bases and V 4 bases, and 16 bases lay outside the gene matches. Germline loops: CDR1 MNHEY, CDR2 SMNVEV (reference sequence). The CDR3 runs to 18 residues. The DNA for the CDR3 is TGTGCCAGCAGTTCCTACGCCGGGACTAGGGTCCTAGAAGAGACCCAGTACTTC. Amino acids: CASSSYAGTRVLEETQYF.

The J gene is TRBJ2-7, the V gene TRBV18; 10 positions match TRBD1. The CDR3 is 13 amino acids. From germline, CDR1 is KGHSH and CDR2 LQKENI. The J segment lost 7 bases and the V segment lost 6 bases, leaving 6 bases of the junction unmatched. In nucleotides, the CDR3 is TGTGCCAGCTCCCGGGACAGGGGCCTTGAGCAGTACTTC. The encoded protein is CASSRDRGLEQYF.

V gene TRBV6-2 or TRBV6-3 combines with J gene TRBJ1-5, with TRBD1 matching over 9 bases. CDR3 length equals 14 residues. Looked up from germline, CDR1 is MNHEY and CDR2 is SVGEGT. V was clipped by 10 bases and J by 6 bases; unmatched bases: 10. The CDR3 protein is CATTTGQGSQPQHF. In DNA form, the CDR3 reads TGTGCCACCACAACCGGACAGGGGAGTCAGCCCCAGCATTTT.

This clonotype appeared a few times. The rearrangement links TRBV12-3 or TRBV12-4 to TRBJ1-4, with a tentative D call TRBD1 (5 bases). Trimming took off 6 bases at V and 1 base at J, with 12 bases between the two ends. The CDR3 consists of 15 residues. The CDR3 DNA reads TGTGCCAGCAGCTCGACCAGGGAAACTAATGAAAAACTGTTTTTT. It encodes CASSSTRETNEKLFF.

V is TRBV20-1 and J is TRBJ1-5; D is possibly TRBD1 (5 bases). Germline V lookup: CDR1 DFQATT, CDR2 SNEGSKA (reference sequence). The CDR3 loop spans 14 amino acids. V was cut by 4 bases and J by 1 base, with 11 bases left in between. CDR3 sequence (DNA): TGCAGTGCTACTAGGAGGGACAGCAATCAGCCCCAGCATTTT. It specifies CSATRRDSNQPQHF.

In this sample, this clonotype turned up a few times. The rearrangement uses TRBV12-3 or TRBV12-4 and TRBJ2-3; TRBD1 or TRBD2 may be the D gene (5 bases each). This CDR3 has 16 residues. Deletions cut 5 bases from V and 4 bases from J, with 19 bases between. CDR3 DNA sequence: TGTGCCAGCAGTCAAGCTAGGGTGGGGGTATCAGATACGCAGTATTTT. Translating it yields CASSQARVGVSDTQYF.

The rearrangement joins TRBV4-1 to TRBJ2-1; D possibly corresponds to TRBD1 (6 bases). The CDR3 length is 18 residues. Looked up from germline, CDR1 is MGHRA and CDR2 is YSYEKL. V was cut by 1 base and J by 10 bases, with 26 bases left in between. The CDR3 sequence: CASSQVKGVVGARWEQFF. The CDR3 DNA follows: TGCGCCAGCAGCCAAGTTAAAGGGGTGGTGGGGGCGCGATGGGAGCAGTTCTTC.

DNA of the CDR3: TGTGCCAGCAGTTCGGAGACTAGCGGGAAATATGAAGATACGCAGTATTTT. The encoded protein is CASSSETSGKYEDTQYF. The chain employs TRBV12-3 or TRBV12-4 and TRBJ2-3; the match to TRBD2 covers 11 bases. V gave up 4 bases and J gave up 5 bases; unmatched junction bases: 11. The CDR3 loop spans 17 amino acids.

Remarks on this clonotype: A read error may be the cause here, since a much bigger clone is one base away. The V and J genes are TRBV7-9 and TRBJ1-2; 7 bases agree with TRBD1. Looked up from germline, CDR1 is SEHNR and CDR2 is FQNEAQ (reference sequence). Trimming at V came to 5 bases and at J to 7 bases, leaving 4 bases not matched to a gene. The CDR3 is 12 residues long. CDR3 DNA: TGTGCCAGCAGCCCCCGGGACAGTGGCTACACCTTC. It specifies CASSPRDSGYTF. Full variable domain (remainder filled in from reference TRBV7-9 and TRBJ1-2): DTGVSQNPRHKITKRGQNVTFRCDPISEHNRLYWYRQTLGQGPEFLTYFQNEAQLEKSRLLSDRFSAERPKGSFSTLEIQRTEQGDSAMYLCASSPRDSGYTFGSGTRLTVV.

V is TRBV5-1 and J is TRBJ1-6, with D possibly matching TRBD1 (6 bases). CDR1 is SGHRS and CDR2 is YFSETQ in the germline V gene. The CDR3 loop spans 15 amino acids. Trimming shortened V by 4 bases and J by 7 bases, and 15 bases separated the two germline ends. The CDR3 sequence: CASSLTTGWNSPLHF. CDR3 bases: TGCGCCAGCAGCCTAACCACAGGGTGGAATTCACCCCTCCACTTT.

This clonotype was counted only a few times. J is TRBJ1-1 and V is TRBV2; D ambiguous. The CDR3 covers 13 residues. CDR1 SNHLY and CDR2 FYNNEI come from the germline V gene. V was trimmed by 8 bases and J by 2 bases, leaving 12 bases between them. The CDR3 coding sequence is TGTGCCAGCCTCCTACAGTTAAACACTGAAGCTTTCTTT. Its translation: CASLLQLNTEAFF.

The chain has TRBV4-3 and TRBJ2-1; TRBD1 matches at 7 bases. The ends lost 2 bases at V and 5 bases at J; junction bases unmatched: 3. Germline CDR1 LGHNA, CDR2 YSLEER. The length of the CDR3 is 14 residues. The CDR3, as DNA: TGCGCCAGCAGCCAACTCGGGACAGACAATGAGCAGTTCTTC. Its protein is CASSQLGTDNEQFF.

This clonotype was recorded a few times. The chain employs TRBV30 and TRBJ1-3, with D unresolved. This CDR3 comprises 13 residues. Trimming left V 2 bases short and J 4 bases short, with 9 bases between. Germline assignment: CDR1 GTSNPN and CDR2 SVGIG (reference sequence). CDR3 sequence: CAWSNVGGNTIYF. The CDR3 DNA reads TGTGCCTGGAGTAACGTAGGAGGAAACACCATATATTTT.

The V and J genes are TRBV5-1 and TRBJ2-1; TRBD2 matches 11 bases. The CDR3 sequence is 20 residues long. CDR1 SGHRS and CDR2 YFSETQ come from the germline V gene. The V segment lost 3 bases and the J segment 0 bases; nucleotides outside the gene matches: 14. The CDR3, as DNA: TGCGCCAGCAGCTATAGAACTAGCGGGAGCCTCTTATCCTCCTACAATGAGCAGTTCTTC. Its protein is CASSYRTSGSLLSSYNEQFF.

This clonotype was observed a handful of times. V and J are TRBV29-1 and TRBJ2-7, with TRBD2 identical over 7 bases. The germline gives CDR1 SQVTM, CDR2 ANQGSEA. V dropped 1 base and J dropped 1; count of bases not matched to a gene: 10. This CDR3 is 16 amino acids long. CDR3 in amino acids: CSVEGASSGGSYEQYF. CDR3 DNA sequence: TGCAGCGTTGAAGGGGCTTCTAGCGGAGGATCCTACGAGCAGTACTTC.

This clonotype appeared a few times. The chain is built from TRBV27 and TRBJ1-2; D perhaps matches TRBD1 (6 bases). V was shortened by 6 bases and J by 8 bases, with 13 bases between the two germline ends. The CDR3 is made up of 12 amino acids. Per germline, CDR1 MNHEY and CDR2 SMNVEV (reference sequence). The CDR3 region is CASRTGTGGYTF. CDR3 nucleotide sequence: TGTGCCAGCAGAACAGGGACGGGGGGCTACACCTTC.

The V call is TRBV5-1, the J call TRBJ1-1, with 8 bases identical to TRBD1. The germline gives CDR1 SGHRS, CDR2 YFSETQ. This CDR3 has 16 residues. V lost 0 bases and J lost 7; bases outside the gene matches: 11. The CDR3 DNA follows: TGCGCCAGCAGCTTGGTCATCAGGGGGCAGGAAATTGAAGCTTTCTTT. It codes for CASSLVIRGQEIEAFF.

The genes are TRBV7-9 and TRBJ1-1; possible D gene TRBD1, 5 bases. The CDR3 is 15 residues long. Trimming cost V 5 bases and J 6 bases, with 19 bases left between them. Germline assignment: CDR1 SEHNR and CDR2 FQNEAQ (reference sequence). CDR3 in DNA: TGTGCCAGCAGCCCAGGGACCGGGGAGGATCCTGAAGCTTTCTTT. Protein: CASSPGTGEDPEAFF.

This clonotype was picked up a small number of times. The chain has TRBV3-1 and TRBJ2-7; D uncertain. Germline V gene lookup returns CDR1 LGHDT and CDR2 YNNKEL (reference sequence). The ends were cut back, 0 bases at V and 5 bases at J, with 8 bases in the middle. The CDR3 contains 13 residues. The CDR3 region is CASSQDRANEQYF. The CDR3 coding sequence is TGTGCCAGCAGCCAAGATAGGGCAAACGAGCAGTACTTC.

The chain carries TRBV5-1 and TRBJ1-3; D gene uncertain. This CDR3 is 17 amino acids long. Between the trimmed V and J ends, which lost 3 bases and 0 bases, there was a span of 16 bases. CDR1 SGHRS and CDR2 YFSETQ come from the germline V gene. CDR3 loop: CASSSQGRADSGNTIYF. The CDR3 DNA is TGCGCCAGCAGCTCGCAAGGTCGAGCGGACTCTGGAAACACCATATATTTT.

In this sample, this clonotype turned up a few times. The V and J genes are TRBV12-3 or TRBV12-4 and TRBJ1-4; D possibly corresponds to TRBD1 (5 bases). The CDR3 is made up of 15 amino acids. Trimming pared 6 bases from V and 8 bases from J, leaving 19 bases between. The chain's CDR3 is CASSPGTRVGEKLFF. The CDR3 DNA follows: TGTGCCAGCAGCCCCGGGACCAGGGTAGGCGAAAAACTGTTTTTT.

J is TRBJ2-1 and V is TRBV3-1; the match to TRBD2 covers 10 bases. There are 16 residues in the CDR3. The V and J ends lost 0 bases and 8 bases, in that order; junction bases with no gene match: 7. Germline CDR1 LGHDT, CDR2 YNNKEL (reference sequence). The CDR3 region is CASSQDRTSGKHEQFF. CDR3 bases: TGTGCCAGCAGCCAAGATAGGACTAGCGGAAAACATGAGCAGTTCTTC.

In its sample, this clonotype was seen a few times. The rearrangement joins TRBV20-1 to TRBJ2-7, with 8 nucleotides matching TRBD2. CDR1 and CDR2 (germline): DFQATT, SNEGSKA (reference sequence). The CDR3 contains 14 residues. The V segment lost 7 bases and the J segment 3 bases; nucleotides outside the gene matches: 11. In DNA form, the CDR3 reads TGCAGTGTTCGCCGAACGGGAGGGAACTACGAGCAGTACTTC. As protein: CSVRRTGGNYEQYF.

The rearrangement uses TRBV7-9 and TRBJ2-1; TRBD2 might be the D (6 bases). Germline V gene sequence: CDR1 SEHNR, CDR2 FQNEAQ (reference sequence). The CDR3 has 15 amino acids. V was shortened by 4 bases and J by 6 bases, with 16 bases between the two germline ends. CDR3 sequence: CASSSTGTVSNEQFF. The CDR3 DNA is TGTGCCAGCAGCTCTACCGGGACTGTTAGCAATGAGCAGTTCTTC.

V is TRBV12-3 or TRBV12-4 and J is TRBJ1-4; perhaps TRBD1 as D (6 bases). Trimming shortened V by 4 bases and J by 6 bases, and 15 bases separated the two germline ends. This CDR3 spans 15 amino acids. The CDR3 DNA is TGTGCCAGCAGTTGGGGGGGCGGGGGTGATGAAAAACTGTTTTTT. Protein product: CASSWGGGGDEKLFF.

This chain connects TRBV12-3 or TRBV12-4 to TRBJ2-1; D may match TRBD1 or TRBD2 (6 bases each). The V and J ends lost 8 bases and 3 bases respectively, with 14 bases between them. The CDR3 is 14 residues long. CDR3 coding DNA: TGTGCCAGCGGACCCAGGGGAGGCTACAATGAGCAGTTCTTC. Protein sequence: CASGPRGGYNEQFF.

With respect to this clonotype: One end of the junction fails to match germline, which may point to a read error. This chain connects TRBV18 to TRBJ2-3, with 8 bases matching TRBD1. The CDR3 spans 15 residues. CDR1 is KGHSH and CDR2 is LQKENI in the germline V gene. The CDR3 DNA reads TGTGCCAGCTCAATCCAGGGGGCTGGCGCAGATACGGAGTATTTT. This translates into CASSIQGAGADTEYF.